The entry that follows covers one TCR beta chain sequence. The CDR3 is made up of 13 amino acids. The germline V and J ends were trimmed by 6 bases and 4 bases, with 12 bases remaining between them. Looked up from germline, CDR1 is MDHEN and CDR2 is SYDVKM. Generated by immunoSEQ multiplex PCR, the TCRdb table keeps only in-frame clones and is missing some. The data contain fewer than 55,000 clones, around 82% of them seen just once; the ten biggest clones take up around 2.5%. This entry belongs to a study of blood T cell repertoires in COVID-19. The V call is TRBV28, the J call TRBJ1-2, with D perhaps matching TRBD1 (6 bases). The sample was peripheral blood. The TCR originated in an older woman with acute or convalescent COVID-19. CDR3 nucleotides: TGTGCCAGCAGCCGGGGACAACGCTATGGCTACACCTTC. This translates into CASSRGQRYGYTF.